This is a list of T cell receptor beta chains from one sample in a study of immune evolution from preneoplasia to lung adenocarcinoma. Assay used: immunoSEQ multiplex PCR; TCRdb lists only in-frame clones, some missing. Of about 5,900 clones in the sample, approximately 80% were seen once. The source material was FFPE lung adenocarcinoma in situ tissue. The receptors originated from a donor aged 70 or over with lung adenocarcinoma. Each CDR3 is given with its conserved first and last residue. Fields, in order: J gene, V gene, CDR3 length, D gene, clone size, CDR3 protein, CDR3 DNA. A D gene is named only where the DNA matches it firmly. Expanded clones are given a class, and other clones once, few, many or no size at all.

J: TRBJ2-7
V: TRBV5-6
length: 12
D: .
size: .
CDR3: CASSLVAYEQYF
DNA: TGTGCCAGCAGCTTGGTGGCTTACGAGCAGTACTTC

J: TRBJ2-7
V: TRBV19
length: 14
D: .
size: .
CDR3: CASSPGRNSYEQYF
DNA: TGTGCCAGTAGCCCTGGGCGGAACTCCTACGAGCAGTACTTC

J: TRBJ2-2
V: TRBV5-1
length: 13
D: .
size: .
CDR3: CASKGNSVGELFF
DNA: TGCGCCAGCAAAGGGAACTCTGTCGGGGAGCTGTTTTTT

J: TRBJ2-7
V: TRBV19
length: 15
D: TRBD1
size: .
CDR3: CASSDAGTGGYEQYF
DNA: TGTGCCAGTAGCGACGCCGGGACAGGGGGGTACGAGCAGTACTTC

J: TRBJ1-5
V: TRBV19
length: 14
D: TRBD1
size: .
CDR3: CASSRTGINQPQHF
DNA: TGTGCCAGTAGTCGGACAGGGATCAATCAGCCCCAGCATTTT

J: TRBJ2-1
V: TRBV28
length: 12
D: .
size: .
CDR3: CASTGDNNEQFF
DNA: TGTGCCAGCACTGGGGATAACAATGAGCAGTTCTTC

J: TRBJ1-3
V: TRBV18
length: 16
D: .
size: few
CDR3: CASSPPGGAAVNTIYF
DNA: TGTGCCAGCTCACCACCGGGAGGGGCCGCAGTAAACACCATATATTTT

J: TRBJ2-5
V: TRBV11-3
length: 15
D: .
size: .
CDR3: CASRLDRGPWETQYF
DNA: TGTGCCAGCAGACTCGACCGAGGTCCATGGGAGACCCAGTACTTC

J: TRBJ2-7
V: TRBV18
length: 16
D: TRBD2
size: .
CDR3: CASSPTGLAGLYEQYF
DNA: TGTGCCAGCTCACCAACAGGACTAGCGGGCCTTTACGAGCAGTACTTC

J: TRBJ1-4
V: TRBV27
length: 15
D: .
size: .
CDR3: CASSRIPGWGEKLFF
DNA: TGTGCCAGCAGCCGAATCCCAGGGTGGGGTGAAAAACTGTTTTTT

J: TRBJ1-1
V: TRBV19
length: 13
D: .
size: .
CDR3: CASSIKGNTEAFF
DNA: TGTGCCAGTAGTATAAAGGGGAACACTGAAGCTTTCTTT

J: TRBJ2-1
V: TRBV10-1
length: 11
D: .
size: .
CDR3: CASSAGDEQFF
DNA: TGCGCCAGCAGTGCGGGCGATGAGCAGTTCTTC

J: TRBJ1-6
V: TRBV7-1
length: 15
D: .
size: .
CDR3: CASSPGVGIGSPLHF
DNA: TGTGCCAGCAGCCCTGGGGTGGGGATCGGTTCACCCCTCCACTTT